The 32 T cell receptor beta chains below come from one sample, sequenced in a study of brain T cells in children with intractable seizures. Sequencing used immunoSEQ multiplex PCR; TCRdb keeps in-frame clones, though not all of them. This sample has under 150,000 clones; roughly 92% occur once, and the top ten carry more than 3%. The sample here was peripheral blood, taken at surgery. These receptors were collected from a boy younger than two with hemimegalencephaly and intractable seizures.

CDR3 sequence reads: CASSALAGGPGYQETQYF. The CDR3 coding sequence is TGTGCCAGCAGTGCCCTAGCGGGAGGGCCAGGGTACCAAGAGACCCAGTACTTC. This chain uses TRBV6-1 with TRBJ2-5; TRBD2 aligns across 12 bases. Germline V CDR1 and CDR2: MNHNS, SASEGT. The junction had 9 bases not matched to a gene; V was cut back by 4 bases and J by 0 bases. The CDR3 consists of 18 residues.

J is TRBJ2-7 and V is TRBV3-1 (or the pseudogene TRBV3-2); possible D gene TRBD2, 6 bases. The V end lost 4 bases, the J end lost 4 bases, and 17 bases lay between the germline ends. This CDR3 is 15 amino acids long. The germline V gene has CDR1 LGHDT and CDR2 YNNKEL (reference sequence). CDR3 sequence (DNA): TGTGCCAGCAGCCCGACTAGTCGTTCGGCTTACGAGCAGTACTTC. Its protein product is CASSPTSRSAYEQYF.

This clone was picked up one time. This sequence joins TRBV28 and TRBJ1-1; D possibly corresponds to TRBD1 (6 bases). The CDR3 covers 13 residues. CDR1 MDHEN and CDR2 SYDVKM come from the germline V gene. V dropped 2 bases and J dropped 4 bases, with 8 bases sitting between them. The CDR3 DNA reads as TGTGCCAGCAGTTTAAGGGGGGGCACTGAAGCTTTCTTT. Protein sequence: CASSLRGGTEAFF.

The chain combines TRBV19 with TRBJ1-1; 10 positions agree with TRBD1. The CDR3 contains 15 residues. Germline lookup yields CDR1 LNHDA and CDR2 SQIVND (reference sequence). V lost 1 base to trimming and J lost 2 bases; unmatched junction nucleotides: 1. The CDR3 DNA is TGTGCCAGTAGTATAGGGACAGGGGGAAACACTGAAGCTTTCTTT. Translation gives CASSIGTGGNTEAFF.

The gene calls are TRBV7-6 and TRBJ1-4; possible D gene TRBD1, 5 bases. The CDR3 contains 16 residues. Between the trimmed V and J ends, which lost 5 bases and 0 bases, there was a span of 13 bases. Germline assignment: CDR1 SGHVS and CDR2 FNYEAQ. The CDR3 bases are TGTGCCAGCAGCCCAGGGACCGCAGCAACTAATGAAAAACTGTTTTTT. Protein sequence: CASSPGTAATNEKLFF.

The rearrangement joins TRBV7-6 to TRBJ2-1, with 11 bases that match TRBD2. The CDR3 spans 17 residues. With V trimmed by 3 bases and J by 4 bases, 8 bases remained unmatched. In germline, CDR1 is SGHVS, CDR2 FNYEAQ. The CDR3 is CASSFTSGRPSYNEQFF. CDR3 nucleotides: TGTGCCAGCAGCTTCACTAGCGGGAGACCGTCTTACAATGAGCAGTTCTTC.

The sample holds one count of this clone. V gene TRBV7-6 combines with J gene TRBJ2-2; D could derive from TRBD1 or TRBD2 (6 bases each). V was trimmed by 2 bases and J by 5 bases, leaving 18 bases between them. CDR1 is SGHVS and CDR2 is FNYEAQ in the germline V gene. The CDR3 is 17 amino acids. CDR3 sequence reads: CASSLQGGQGRTGELFF. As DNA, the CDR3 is TGTGCCAGCAGCTTACAAGGGGGTCAGGGGAGGACCGGGGAGCTGTTTTTT.

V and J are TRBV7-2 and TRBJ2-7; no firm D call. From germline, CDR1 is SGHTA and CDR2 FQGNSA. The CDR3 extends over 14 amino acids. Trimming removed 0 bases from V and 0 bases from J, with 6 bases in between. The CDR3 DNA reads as TGTGCCAGCAGCTTAGCTCCTCCCTCCTACGAGCAGTACTTC. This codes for CASSLAPPSYEQYF.

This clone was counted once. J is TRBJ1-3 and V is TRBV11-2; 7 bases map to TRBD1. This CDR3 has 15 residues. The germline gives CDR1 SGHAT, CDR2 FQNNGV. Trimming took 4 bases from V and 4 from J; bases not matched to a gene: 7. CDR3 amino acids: CASSSEGAQGNTIYF. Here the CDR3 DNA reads TGTGCCAGCAGCTCCGAGGGGGCGCAGGGAAACACCATATATTTT.

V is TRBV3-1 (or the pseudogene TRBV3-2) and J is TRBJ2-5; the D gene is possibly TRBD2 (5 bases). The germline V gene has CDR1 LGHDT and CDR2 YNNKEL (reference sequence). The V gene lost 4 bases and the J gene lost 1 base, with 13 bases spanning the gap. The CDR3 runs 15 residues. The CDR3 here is CASSPISGFQETQYF. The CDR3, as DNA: TGTGCCAGCAGCCCGATAAGCGGATTCCAAGAGACCCAGTACTTC.

The CDR3 loop reads CASSQQGSSYEQYF. As DNA, the CDR3 is TGTGCCAGCTCACAGCAGGGGAGCTCCTACGAGCAGTACTTC. V usage is TRBV18 and J usage is TRBJ2-7; possible D gene TRBD1, 6 bases. The CDR3 is made up of 14 amino acids. Trimming left V 4 bases short and J 0 bases short, with 10 bases between. Per the germline V gene, CDR1 is KGHSH and CDR2 is LQKENI. Together with reference TRBV18 and TRBJ2-7, the CDR3 gives the full variable domain: NAGVMQNPRHLVRRRGQEARLRCSPMKGHSHVYWYRQLPEEGLKFMVYLQKENIIDESGMPKERFSAEFPKEGPSILRIQQVVRGDSAAYFCASSQQGSSYEQYFGPGTRLTVT.

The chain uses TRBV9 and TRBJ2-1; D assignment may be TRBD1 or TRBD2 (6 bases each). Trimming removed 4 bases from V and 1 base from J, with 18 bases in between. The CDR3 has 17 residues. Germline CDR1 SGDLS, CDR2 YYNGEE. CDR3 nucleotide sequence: TGTGCCAGCAGCTGGGGGGCTACTAGCCGATCCTACAATGAGCAGTTCTTC. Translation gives CASSWGATSRSYNEQFF. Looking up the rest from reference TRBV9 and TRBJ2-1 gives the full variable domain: DSGVTQTPKHLITATGQRVTLRCSPRSGDLSVYWYQQSLDQGLQFLIQYYNGEERAKGNILERFSAQQFPDLHSELNLSSLELGDSALYFCASSWGATSRSYNEQFFGPGTRLTVL.

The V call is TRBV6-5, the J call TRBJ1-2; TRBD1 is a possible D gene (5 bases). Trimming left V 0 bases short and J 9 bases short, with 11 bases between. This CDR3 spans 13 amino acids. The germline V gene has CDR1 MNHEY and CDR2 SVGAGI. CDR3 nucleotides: TGTGCCAGCAGTTACTCCGGGGGGGTTCGCTACACCTTC. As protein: CASSYSGGVRYTF.

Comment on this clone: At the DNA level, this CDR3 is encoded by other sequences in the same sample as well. DNA of the CDR3: TGTGCCAGCAGTTTTGGCGGGGAGCTGTTTTTT. This codes for CASSFGGELFF. The genes are TRBV28 and TRBJ2-2; D gene ambiguous. Looked up from germline, CDR1 is MDHEN and CDR2 is SYDVKM. The CDR3 has 11 amino acids. Trimming shortened V by 3 bases and J by 7 bases, and 3 bases separated the two germline ends.

The CDR3 region is CASRHASYEQYF. Here the CDR3 DNA reads TGTGCCAGCAGACACGCCTCCTACGAGCAGTACTTC. The chain combines TRBV28 with TRBJ2-7; D not resolved. Trimming took 6 bases from V and 0 from J, leaving 6 bases between them. CDR1 is MDHEN, CDR2 SYDVKM, per germline. This CDR3 has 12 amino acids.

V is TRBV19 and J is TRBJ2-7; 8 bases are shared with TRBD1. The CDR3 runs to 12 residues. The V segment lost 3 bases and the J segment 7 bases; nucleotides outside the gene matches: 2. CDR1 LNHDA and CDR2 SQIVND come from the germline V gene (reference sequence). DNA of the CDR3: TGTGCCAGTAGTATGGGGGACAGGGAGCAGTACTTC. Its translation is CASSMGDREQYF.

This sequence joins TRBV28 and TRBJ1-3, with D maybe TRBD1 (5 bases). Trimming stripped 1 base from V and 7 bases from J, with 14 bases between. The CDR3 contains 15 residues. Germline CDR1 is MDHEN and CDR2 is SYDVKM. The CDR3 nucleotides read TGTGCCAGCAGTTTATATCTCGCGGGGACCAACACCATATATTTT. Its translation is CASSLYLAGTNTIYF.

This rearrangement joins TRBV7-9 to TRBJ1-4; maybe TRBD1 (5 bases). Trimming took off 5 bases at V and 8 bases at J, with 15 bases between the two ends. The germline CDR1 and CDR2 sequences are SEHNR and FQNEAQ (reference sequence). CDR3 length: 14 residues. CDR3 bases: TGTGCCAGCAGCCCCCTGGGGCGGCCCGAAAAACTGTTTTTT. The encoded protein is CASSPLGRPEKLFF. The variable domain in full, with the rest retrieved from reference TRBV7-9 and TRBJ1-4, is DTGVSQNPRHKITKRGQNVTFRCDPISEHNRLYWYRQTLGQGPEFLTYFQNEAQLEKSRLLSDRFSAERPKGSFSTLEIQRTEQGDSAMYLCASSPLGRPEKLFFGSGTQLSVL.

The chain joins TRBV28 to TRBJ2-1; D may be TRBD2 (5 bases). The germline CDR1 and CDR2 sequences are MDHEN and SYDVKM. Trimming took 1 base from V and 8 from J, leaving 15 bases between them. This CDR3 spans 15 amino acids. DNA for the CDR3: TGTGCCAGCAGTTTATTACGACGGGAATTTTATGAGCAGTTCTTC. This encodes CASSLLRREFYEQFF.

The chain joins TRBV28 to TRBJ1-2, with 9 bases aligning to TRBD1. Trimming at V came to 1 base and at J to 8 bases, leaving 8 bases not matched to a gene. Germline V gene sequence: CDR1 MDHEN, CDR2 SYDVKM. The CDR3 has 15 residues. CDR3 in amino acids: CASSLFVGQGSGYTF. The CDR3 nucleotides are TGTGCCAGCAGTTTATTCGTTGGACAGGGGAGCGGCTACACCTTC.

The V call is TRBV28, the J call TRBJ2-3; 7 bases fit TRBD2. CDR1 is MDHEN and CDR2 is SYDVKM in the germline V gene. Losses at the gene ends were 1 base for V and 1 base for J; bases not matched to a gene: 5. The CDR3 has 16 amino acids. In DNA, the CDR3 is TGTGCCAGCAGTTTATCGGGGGGTGGGCGCACAGATACGCAGTATTTT. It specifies CASSLSGGGRTDTQYF. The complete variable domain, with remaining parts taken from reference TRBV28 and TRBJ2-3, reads DVKVTQSSRYLVKRTGEKVFLECVQDMDHENMFWYRQDPGLGLRLIYFSYDVKMKEKGDIPEGYSVSREKKERFSLILESASTNQTSMYLCASSLSGGGRTDTQYFGPGTRLTVL.

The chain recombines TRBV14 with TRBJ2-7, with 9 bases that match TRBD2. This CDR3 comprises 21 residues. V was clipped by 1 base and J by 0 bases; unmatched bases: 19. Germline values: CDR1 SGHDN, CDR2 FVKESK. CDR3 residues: CASSQAALAGNLLRSSYEQYF. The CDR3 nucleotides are TGTGCCAGCAGCCAAGCGGCGCTAGCGGGAAACCTCTTAAGGAGCTCCTACGAGCAGTACTTC.

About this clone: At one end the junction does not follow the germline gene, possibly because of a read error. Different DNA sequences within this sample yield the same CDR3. The CDR3 DNA is TGTGCCAGCCAGCCGCGTGGTAACTATGGCTACACCTTT. It codes for CASQPRGNYGYTF. This sequence joins TRBV6-5 and TRBJ1-2; no firm D call. This CDR3 contains 13 residues. CDR1 is MNHEY, CDR2 SVGAGI, per germline.

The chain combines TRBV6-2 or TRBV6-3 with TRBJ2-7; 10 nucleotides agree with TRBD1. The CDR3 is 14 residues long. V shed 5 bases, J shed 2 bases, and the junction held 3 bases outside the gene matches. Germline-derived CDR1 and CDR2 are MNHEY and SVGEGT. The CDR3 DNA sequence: TGTGCCAGCAGTAGGGGACAGGGGACCTACGAGCAGTACTTC. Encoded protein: CASSRGQGTYEQYF.

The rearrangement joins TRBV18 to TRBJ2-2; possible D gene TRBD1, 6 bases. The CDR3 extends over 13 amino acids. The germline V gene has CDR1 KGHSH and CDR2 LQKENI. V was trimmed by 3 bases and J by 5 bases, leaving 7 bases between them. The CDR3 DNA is TGTGCCAGCTCACCCAGGGGAACCGGGGAGCTGTTTTTT. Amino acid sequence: CASSPRGTGELFF.

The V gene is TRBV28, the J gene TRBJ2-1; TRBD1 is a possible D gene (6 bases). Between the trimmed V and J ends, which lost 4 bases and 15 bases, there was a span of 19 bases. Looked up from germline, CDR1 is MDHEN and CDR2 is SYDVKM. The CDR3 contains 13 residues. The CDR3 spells CASSSPRDTRRFF. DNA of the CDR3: TGTGCCAGCAGTTCACCCCGGGACACCCGGCGGTTCTTC. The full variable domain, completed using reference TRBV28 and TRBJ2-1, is DVKVTQSSRYLVKRTGEKVFLECVQDMDHENMFWYRQDPGLGLRLIYFSYDVKMKEKGDIPEGYSVSREKKERFSLILESASTNQTSMYLCASSSPRDTRRFFGPGTRLTVL.

CDR3 bases: TGTGCCAGCAGCCGGACGGCTAGCGGCACAGATACGCAGTATTTT. Residues: CASSRTASGTDTQYF. This chain connects TRBV4-2 to TRBJ2-3; possible D gene TRBD2, 6 bases. Germline CDR1 and CDR2: LGHNA and YNFKEQ. The CDR3 is made up of 15 amino acids. Trimming stripped 4 bases from V and 1 base from J, with 12 bases between.

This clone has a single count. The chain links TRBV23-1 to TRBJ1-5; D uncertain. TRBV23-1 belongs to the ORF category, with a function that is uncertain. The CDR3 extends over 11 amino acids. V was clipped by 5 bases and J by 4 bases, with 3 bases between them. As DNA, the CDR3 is TGCGCCAGCAGTAAGAATCAGCCCCAGCATTTT. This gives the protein CASSKNQPQHF.

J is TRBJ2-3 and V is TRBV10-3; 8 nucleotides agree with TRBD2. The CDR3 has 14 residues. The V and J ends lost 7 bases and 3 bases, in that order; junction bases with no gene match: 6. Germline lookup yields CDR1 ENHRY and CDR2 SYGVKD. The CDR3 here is CAITAGGETDTQYF. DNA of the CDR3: TGTGCCATCACGGCGGGAGGTGAGACAGATACGCAGTATTTT.

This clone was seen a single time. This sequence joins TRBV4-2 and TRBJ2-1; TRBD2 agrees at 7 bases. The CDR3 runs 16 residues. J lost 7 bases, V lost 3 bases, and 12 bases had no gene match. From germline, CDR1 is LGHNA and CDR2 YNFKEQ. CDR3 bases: TGTGCCAGCAGCCACCGCCCCCAGCGGGGTAATAATGAGCAGTTCTTC. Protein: CASSHRPQRGNNEQFF.

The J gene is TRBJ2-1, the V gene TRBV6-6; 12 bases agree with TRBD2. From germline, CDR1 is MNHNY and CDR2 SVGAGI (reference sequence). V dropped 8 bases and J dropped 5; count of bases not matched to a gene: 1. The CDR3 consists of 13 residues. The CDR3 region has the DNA TGTGCCAGCCGACTAGCGGGAGACAATGAGCAGTTCTTC. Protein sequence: CASRLAGDNEQFF.

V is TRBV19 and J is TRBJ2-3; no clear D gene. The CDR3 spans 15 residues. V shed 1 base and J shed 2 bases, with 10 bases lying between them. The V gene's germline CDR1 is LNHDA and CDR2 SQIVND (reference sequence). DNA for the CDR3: TGTGCCAGTAGTATAGGGTTGGCCCTCACAGATACGCAGTATTTT. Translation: CASSIGLALTDTQYF. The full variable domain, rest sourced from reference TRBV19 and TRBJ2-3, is DGGITQSPKYLFRKEGQNVTLSCEQNLNHDAMYWYRQDPGQGLRLIYYSQIVNDFQKGDIAEGYSVSREKKESFPLTVTSAQKNPTAFYLCASSIGLALTDTQYFGPGTRLTVL.